The sequence of this T cell receptor beta chain was determined in a study of T cells in Graves' hyperthyroidism and ophthalmopathy. The overall study: Peripheral blood was obtained at initial diagnosis, preceding any treatment. Study-level findings and limits: The majority of expanded thyroid clonotypes above 0.001 also appeared in blood. In validation, the model predicted ophthalmopathy. These predictions came a median approximately six months before onset.

TCR beta CDR3 regions were amplified from RNA. The HTBI primer set was used in a first-round RT-PCR of the TCR CDR3. A single record per CDR3 protein comes from TCRdb applying MiXCR to the multiplex PCR reads. The profile covers about 130,000 distinct CDR3 sequences, with around 20% appearing a single time and around two thirds taken by the ten largest. The diagnostic basis comprised clinical symptoms, serum thyroxine and TRAb, thyroid ultrasound and orbital computed tomography. The table lists this clonotype with many counts. The antigen is unknown. This CDR3 has 11 amino acids. V was trimmed by 7 bases and J by 9 bases, leaving 12 bases between them. The V gene's germline CDR1 is LGHDT and CDR2 YNNKEL (reference sequence).

The sequenced material came from blood. The chain combines TRBV3-1 with TRBJ1-2; tentatively, D is TRBD1 (5 bases). The origin of this receptor is a woman aged 45-60 years with Graves' hyperthyroidism that later progressed to Graves' ophthalmopathy. In nucleotides, the CDR3 is TGTGCCAGCACCCTCGGGGGGAGCTACACCTTC. It codes for CASTLGGSYTF. Full variable domain (missing parts from reference TRBV3-1 and TRBJ1-2): DTAVSQTPKYLVTQMGNDKSIKCEQNLGHDTMYWYKQDSKKFLKIMFSYNNKELIINETVPNRFSPKSPDKAHLNLHINSLELGDSAVYFCASTLGGSYTFGSGTRLTVV.